Presented here are 5 T cell receptor beta chains from one specimen sequenced in a study of graft-versus-host responses after intestinal transplantation. Intraepithelial and lamina propria lymphocytes were released after the graft tissue was processed. Profiled with immunoSEQ multiplex PCR; TCRdb holds only in-frame clones, not every one. This table has 29,000 or so clones, over 60% appearing once. Sample: ileum tissue, taken 98 days after intestinal transplantation. The receptors here all came from a human patient who received an intestinal transplant, so some T cells may come from the graft donor.

This chain uses TRBV6-5 with TRBJ1-1, with TRBD1 matching over 8 bases. The CDR3 is made up of 15 amino acids. V lost 6 bases, J lost 0 bases, and 6 bases stayed unmatched. CDR1 MNHEY and CDR2 SVGAGI come from the germline V gene. The CDR3 region has the DNA TGTGCCAGCAGCCATTGGACAGGGATGAACACTGAAGCTTTCTTT. This encodes CASSHWTGMNTEAFF.

This clone was recorded a few times. The chain has TRBV27 and TRBJ2-7; 7 bases fit TRBD2. Germline CDR1 MNHEY, CDR2 SMNVEV (reference sequence). V dropped 6 bases and J dropped 3; count of bases not matched to a gene: 11. This CDR3 is 15 amino acids long. In DNA, the CDR3 is TGTGCCAGCAGGGGGGGGGTTGCCGGATACTACGAGCAGTACTTC. Its translation is CASRGGVAGYYEQYF.

This chain links TRBV1 with TRBJ1-5. TRBV1 is a pseudogene. The CDR3 covers 19 residues. The CDR3 DNA follows: TGCACCAGCAGCCAAGGGGAGAAGGGGAAGAGATATAGCAATCAGCCCCAGCATTTT. This translates into CTSSQGEKGKRYSNQPQHF.

The V gene is TRBV5-1, the J gene TRBJ2-3; unclear D gene. V was shortened by 0 bases and J by 4 bases, with 12 bases between the two germline ends. Germline V gene data show CDR1 as SGHRS and CDR2 as YFSETQ. There are 15 residues in the CDR3. CDR3 bases: TGCGCCAGCAGCTTGGTGGAGAACCCTCCAGATACGCAGTATTTT. Translation gives CASSLVENPPDTQYF.

The V and J genes are TRBV7-6 and TRBJ1-1; unclear D gene. Germline lookup yields CDR1 SGHVS and CDR2 FNYEAQ. Between the trimmed V and J ends, which lost 0 bases and 0 bases, there was a span of 17 bases. The CDR3 runs to 18 residues. This CDR3 reads CASSLAQTGQYMNTEAFF. The CDR3, as DNA: TGTGCCAGCAGCTTAGCTCAAACGGGTCAGTACATGAACACTGAAGCTTTCTTT. Filled out from reference TRBV7-6 and TRBJ1-1, the complete variable domain reads GAGVSQSPRYKVTKRGQDVALRCDPISGHVSLYWYRQALGQGPEFLTYFNYEAQQDKSGLPNDRFSAERPEGSISTLTIQRTEQRDSAMYRCASSLAQTGQYMNTEAFFGQGTRLTVV.